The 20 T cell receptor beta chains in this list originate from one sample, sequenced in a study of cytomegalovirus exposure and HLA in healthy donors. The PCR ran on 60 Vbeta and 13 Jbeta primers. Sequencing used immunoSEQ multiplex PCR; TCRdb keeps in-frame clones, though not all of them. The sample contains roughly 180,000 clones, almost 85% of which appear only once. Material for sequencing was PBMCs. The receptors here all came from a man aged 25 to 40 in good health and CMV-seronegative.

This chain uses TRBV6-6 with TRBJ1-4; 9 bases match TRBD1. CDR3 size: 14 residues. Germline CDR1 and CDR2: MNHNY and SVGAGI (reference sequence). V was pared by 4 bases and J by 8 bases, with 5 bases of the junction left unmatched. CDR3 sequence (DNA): TGTGCCAGCAGTTTACAGGGGGCCGGGGAAAAACTGTTTTTT. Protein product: CASSLQGAGEKLFF.

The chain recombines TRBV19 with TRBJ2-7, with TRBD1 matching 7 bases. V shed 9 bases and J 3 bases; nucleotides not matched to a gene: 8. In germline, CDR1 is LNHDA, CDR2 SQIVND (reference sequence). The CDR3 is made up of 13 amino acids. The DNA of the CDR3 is TGTGCCAGCACCGGGACAGAGAACTACGAGCAGTACTTC. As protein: CASTGTENYEQYF.

The CDR3 loop reads CASSRGLAGVYEQYF. CDR3 in DNA: TGTGCCAGCAGTCGGGGACTAGCGGGGGTCTACGAGCAGTACTTC. The chain carries TRBV6-5 and TRBJ2-5; TRBD2 aligns across 14 bases. Matching the DNA end better, TRBJ2-7 makes the J call doubtful. The CDR3 is made up of 15 amino acids. From germline, CDR1 is MNHEY and CDR2 SVGAGI.

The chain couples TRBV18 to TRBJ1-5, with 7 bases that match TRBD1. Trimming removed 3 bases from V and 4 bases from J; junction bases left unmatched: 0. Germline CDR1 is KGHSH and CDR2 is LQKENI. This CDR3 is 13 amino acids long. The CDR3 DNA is TGTGCCAGCTCACCGGGACAGAATCAGCCCCAGCATTTT. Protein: CASSPGQNQPQHF.

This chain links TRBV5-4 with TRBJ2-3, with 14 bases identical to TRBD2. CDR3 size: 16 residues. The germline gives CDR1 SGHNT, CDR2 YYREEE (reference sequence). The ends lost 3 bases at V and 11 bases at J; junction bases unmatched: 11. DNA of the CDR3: TGTGCCAGCAGCTACCCGGGACTAGCGGGAGCTGGGGGGCAGTATTTT. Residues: CASSYPGLAGAGGQYF.

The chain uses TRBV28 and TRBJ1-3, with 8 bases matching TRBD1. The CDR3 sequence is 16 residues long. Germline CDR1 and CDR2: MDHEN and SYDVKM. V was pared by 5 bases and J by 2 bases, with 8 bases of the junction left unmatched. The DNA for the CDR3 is TGTGCCAGCAGTATCCTGTGGACAGGGACTGGAAACACCATATATTTT. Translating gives CASSILWTGTGNTIYF. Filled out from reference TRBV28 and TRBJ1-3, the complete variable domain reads DVKVTQSSRYLVKRTGEKVFLECVQDMDHENMFWYRQDPGLGLRLIYFSYDVKMKEKGDIPEGYSVSREKKERFSLILESASTNQTSMYLCASSILWTGTGNTIYFGEGSWLTVV.

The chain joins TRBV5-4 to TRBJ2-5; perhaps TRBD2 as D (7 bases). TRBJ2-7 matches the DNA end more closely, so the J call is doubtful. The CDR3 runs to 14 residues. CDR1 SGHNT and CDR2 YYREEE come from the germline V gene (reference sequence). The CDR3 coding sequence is TGTGCCAGCAGTCGCGGGGGCAGGACCTACGAGCAGTACTTC. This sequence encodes CASSRGGRTYEQYF.

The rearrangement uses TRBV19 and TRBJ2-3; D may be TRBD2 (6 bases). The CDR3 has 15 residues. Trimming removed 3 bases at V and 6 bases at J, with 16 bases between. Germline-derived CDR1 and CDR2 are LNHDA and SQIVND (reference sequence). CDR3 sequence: CASSIETSGSDTQYF. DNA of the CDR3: TGTGCCAGTAGTATCGAGACTAGTGGTTCCGATACGCAGTATTTT.

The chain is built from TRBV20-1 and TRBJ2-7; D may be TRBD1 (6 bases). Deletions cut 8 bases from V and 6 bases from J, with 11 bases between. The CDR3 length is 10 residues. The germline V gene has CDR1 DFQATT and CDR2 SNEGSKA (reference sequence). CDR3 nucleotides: TGCAGTTCAGGGGTCAGCGAGCAGTACTTC. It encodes CSSGVSEQYF.

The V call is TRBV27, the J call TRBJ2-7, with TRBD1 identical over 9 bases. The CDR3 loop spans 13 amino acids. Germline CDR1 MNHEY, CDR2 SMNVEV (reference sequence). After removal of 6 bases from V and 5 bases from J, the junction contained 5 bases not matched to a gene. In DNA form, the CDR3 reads TGTGCCAGCAGGGGGACAGGGAACCACGAGCAGTACTTC. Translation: CASRGTGNHEQYF.

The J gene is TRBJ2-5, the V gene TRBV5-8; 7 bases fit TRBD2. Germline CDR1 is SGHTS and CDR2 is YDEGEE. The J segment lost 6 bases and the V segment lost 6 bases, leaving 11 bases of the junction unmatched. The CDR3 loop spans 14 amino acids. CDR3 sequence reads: CASTAGRERKTQYF. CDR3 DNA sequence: TGTGCCAGCACCGCTGGGCGGGAGAGAAAGACCCAGTACTTC.

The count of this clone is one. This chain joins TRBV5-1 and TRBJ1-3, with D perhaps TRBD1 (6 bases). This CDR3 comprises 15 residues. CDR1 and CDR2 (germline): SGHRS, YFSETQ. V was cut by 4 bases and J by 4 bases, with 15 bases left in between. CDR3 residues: CASSTGQLIGNTIYF. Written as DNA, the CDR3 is TGCGCCAGCAGCACCGGACAGCTGATCGGAAACACCATATATTTT. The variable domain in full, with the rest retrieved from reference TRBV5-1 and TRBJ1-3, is KAGVTQTPRYLIKTRGQQVTLSCSPISGHRSVSWYQQTPGQGLQFLFEYFSETQRNKGNFPGRFSGRQFSNSRSEMNVSTLELGDSALYLCASSTGQLIGNTIYFGEGSWLTVV.

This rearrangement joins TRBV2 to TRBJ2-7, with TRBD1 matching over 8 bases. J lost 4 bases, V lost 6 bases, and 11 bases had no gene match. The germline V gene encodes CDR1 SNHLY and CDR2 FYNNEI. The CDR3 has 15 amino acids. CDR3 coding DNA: TGTGCCAGCAGCGAAATTGGACAGGGTAATTACGAGCAGTACTTC. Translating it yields CASSEIGQGNYEQYF.

CDR3 DNA sequence: TGTGCCAGCAGTTTTTCCGAAGCGGGAGAGTTAGAGACCCAGTACTTC. It yields the protein CASSFSEAGELETQYF. The J gene is TRBJ2-5, the V gene TRBV6-5, with 8 positions matching TRBD2. From germline, CDR1 is MNHEY and CDR2 SVGAGI. The CDR3 contains 16 residues. With V trimmed by 4 bases and J by 4 bases, 11 bases remained unmatched.

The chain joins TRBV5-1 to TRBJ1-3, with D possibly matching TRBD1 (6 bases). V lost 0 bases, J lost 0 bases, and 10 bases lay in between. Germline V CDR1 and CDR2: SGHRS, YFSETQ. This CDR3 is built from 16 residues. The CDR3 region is CASSLGAQGSGNTIYF. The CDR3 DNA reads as TGCGCCAGCAGCTTGGGGGCACAGGGCTCTGGAAACACCATATATTTT.

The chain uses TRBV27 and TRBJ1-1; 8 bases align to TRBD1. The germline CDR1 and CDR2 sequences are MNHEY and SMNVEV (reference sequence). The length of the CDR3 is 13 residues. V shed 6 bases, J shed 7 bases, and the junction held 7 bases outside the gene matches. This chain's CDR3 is CASSDRGVGEAFF. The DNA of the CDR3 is TGTGCCAGCAGCGACAGGGGCGTAGGTGAAGCTTTCTTT.

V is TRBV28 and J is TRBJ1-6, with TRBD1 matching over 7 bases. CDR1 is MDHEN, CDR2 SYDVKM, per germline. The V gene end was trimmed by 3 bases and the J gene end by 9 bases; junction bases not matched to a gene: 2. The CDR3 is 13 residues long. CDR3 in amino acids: CASSLQGGSPLHF. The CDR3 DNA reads TGTGCCAGCAGTTTGCAGGGGGGTTCACCCCTCCACTTT. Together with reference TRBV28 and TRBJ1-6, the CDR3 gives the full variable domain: DVKVTQSSRYLVKRTGEKVFLECVQDMDHENMFWYRQDPGLGLRLIYFSYDVKMKEKGDIPEGYSVSREKKERFSLILESASTNQTSMYLCASSLQGGSPLHFGNGTRLTVT.

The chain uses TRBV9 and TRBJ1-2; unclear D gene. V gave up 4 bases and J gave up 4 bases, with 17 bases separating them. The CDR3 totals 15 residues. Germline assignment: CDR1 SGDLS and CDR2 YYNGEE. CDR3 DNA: TGTGCCAGCAGCCCCACCGTGTGGGCTGTCTATGGCTACACCTTC. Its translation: CASSPTVWAVYGYTF. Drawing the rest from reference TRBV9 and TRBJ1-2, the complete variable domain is DSGVTQTPKHLITATGQRVTLRCSPRSGDLSVYWYQQSLDQGLQFLIQYYNGEERAKGNILERFSAQQFPDLHSELNLSSLELGDSALYFCASSPTVWAVYGYTFGSGTRLTVV.

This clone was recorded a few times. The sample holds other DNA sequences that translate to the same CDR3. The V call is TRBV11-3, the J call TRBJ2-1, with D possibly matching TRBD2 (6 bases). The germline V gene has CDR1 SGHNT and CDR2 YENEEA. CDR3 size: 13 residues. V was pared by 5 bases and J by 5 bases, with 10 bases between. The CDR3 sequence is CASSPRGDNEQFF. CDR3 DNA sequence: TGTGCCAGCAGCCCTCGCGGGGACAATGAGCAGTTCTTC.

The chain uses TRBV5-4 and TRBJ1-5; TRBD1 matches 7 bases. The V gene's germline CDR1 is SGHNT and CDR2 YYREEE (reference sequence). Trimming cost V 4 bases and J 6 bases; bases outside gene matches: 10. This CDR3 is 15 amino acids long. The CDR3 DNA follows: TGTGCCAGCAGCACGGGAGGGGGCCCGGGTCAGCCCCAGCATTTT. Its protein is CASSTGGGPGQPQHF. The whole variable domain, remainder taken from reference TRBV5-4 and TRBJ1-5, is ETGVTQSPTHLIKTRGQQVTLRCSSQSGHNTVSWYQQALGQGPQFIFQYYREEENGRGNFPPRFSGLQFPNYSSELNVNALELDDSALYLCASSTGGGPGQPQHFGDGTRLSIL.